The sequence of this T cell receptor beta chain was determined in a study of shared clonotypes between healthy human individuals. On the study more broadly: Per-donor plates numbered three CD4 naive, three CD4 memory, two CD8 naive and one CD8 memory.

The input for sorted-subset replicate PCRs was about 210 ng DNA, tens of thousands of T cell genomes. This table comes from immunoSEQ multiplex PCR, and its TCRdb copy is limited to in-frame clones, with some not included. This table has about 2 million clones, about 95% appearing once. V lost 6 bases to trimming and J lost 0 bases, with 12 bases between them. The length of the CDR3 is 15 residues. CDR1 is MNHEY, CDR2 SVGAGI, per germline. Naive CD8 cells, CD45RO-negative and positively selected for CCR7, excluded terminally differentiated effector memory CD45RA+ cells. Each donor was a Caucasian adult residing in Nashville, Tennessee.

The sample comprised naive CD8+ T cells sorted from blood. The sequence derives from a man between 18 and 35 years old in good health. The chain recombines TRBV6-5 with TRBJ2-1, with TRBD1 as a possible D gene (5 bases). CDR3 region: CASSSQGGSYNEQFF. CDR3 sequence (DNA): TGTGCCAGCAGCAGTCAGGGTGGCTCCTACAATGAGCAGTTCTTC.